This entry describes one T cell receptor beta chain. The target antigen is unknown. The sample originates from a study of cytomegalovirus exposure and HLA in healthy donors. About the research overall: The early release's HLA-typed donors yielded some 85 million unique TCRs. Membership in the Caucasian-associated ancestry cluster was found for 65% to 85% of fewer than 450 genotyped donors.

The CDR3 length is 16 residues. The J segment lost 1 base and the V segment lost 1 base, leaving 4 bases of the junction unmatched. CDR1 KGHSH and CDR2 LQKENI come from the germline V gene. Whole-study findings and limits: As a later analysis revealed, most CMV-associated TCR beta chains appeared HLA-restricted.

Vbeta (60) and Jbeta (13) primers were used in the PCR. Original processing methods: An analysis performed later counted about 80 million unique TCR beta chains (approximately 10 million of them shared). TCRdb keeps only in-frame clones here, not all; method: immunoSEQ multiplex PCR. Clone size and the V and J calls come from that table; the DNA yielded D and trimming. The data contain under 140,000 clones, roughly 84% of them singletons. This TCR came from a man younger than 40 in good health and CMV-seropositive. The J gene is TRBJ2-4, the V gene TRBV18; 7 nucleotides agree with TRBD1. Sequencing used PBMCs. The CDR3 protein is CASSPRDRRAKNIQYF. The CDR3 DNA sequence: TGTGCCAGCTCACCACGGGACAGACGGGCCAAAAACATTCAGTACTTC.